These T cell receptor beta chains were read from a single sample in a study of blood T cell repertoires in COVID-19. Sequenced by immunoSEQ multiplex PCR; TCRdb stores in-frame clones only, minus some. The data contain some 300,000 clones, roughly 90% of them seen just once; the ten biggest clones take up less than 3.5%. The sequencing sample was made of PBMCs or T cells enriched from blood (not recorded which). The receptors were sampled from a woman aged 50 to 60 who had been exposed to COVID-19. CDR3s include the opening cysteine and the closing phenylalanine or tryptophan. Fields, in order: J gene, clone size, V gene, CDR3 protein. Size is omitted from some rows. Given values are once, few, many or a class for expanded clones.

j_gene: TRBJ1-1; abundance: NA; v_gene: TRBV28; CDR3aa: CASSLHRMNTEAFF
j_gene: TRBJ1-5; abundance: NA; v_gene: TRBV27; CDR3aa: CASSSSRDRVSNQPQHF
j_gene: TRBJ1-5; abundance: few; v_gene: TRBV6-1; CDR3aa: CASSERETGSSNQPQHF
j_gene: TRBJ1-2; abundance: NA; v_gene: TRBV6-4; CDR3aa: CASSEIAGSYGYTF
j_gene: TRBJ1-2; abundance: NA; v_gene: TRBV5-1; CDR3aa: CASSIRTPGAIKTNYGYTF
j_gene: TRBJ1-3; abundance: NA; v_gene: TRBV6-5; CDR3aa: CASSYSPGGTGNTIYF
j_gene: TRBJ1-3; abundance: NA; v_gene: TRBV6-5; CDR3aa: CASNRGLGNTIYF
j_gene: TRBJ1-2; abundance: NA; v_gene: TRBV29-1; CDR3aa: CSVNPGSPFYTF
j_gene: TRBJ2-1; abundance: NA; v_gene: TRBV7-2; CDR3aa: CASSPAPPMTSSYNEQFF
j_gene: TRBJ2-7; abundance: NA; v_gene: TRBV10-3; CDR3aa: CAISESVEGQSYEQYF
j_gene: TRBJ2-7; abundance: NA; v_gene: TRBV7-9; CDR3aa: CASSLRAGDTYEQYF
j_gene: TRBJ1-1; abundance: NA; v_gene: TRBV11-2; CDR3aa: CASSYLLQGSGTEAFF
j_gene: TRBJ2-7; abundance: NA; v_gene: TRBV29-1; CDR3aa: CSVVLLLAAGGPEQYF
j_gene: TRBJ2-7; abundance: NA; v_gene: TRBV6-2/TRBV6-3; CDR3aa: CASSPAGATYEQYF
j_gene: TRBJ1-5; abundance: NA; v_gene: TRBV7-2; CDR3aa: CASSADRGQNQPQHF
j_gene: TRBJ1-2; abundance: NA; v_gene: TRBV29-1; CDR3aa: CSVTGIDGYTF
j_gene: TRBJ2-7; abundance: NA; v_gene: TRBV7-2; CDR3aa: CASTLTGTASSYEQYF
j_gene: TRBJ2-7; abundance: NA; v_gene: TRBV4-2; CDR3aa: CASSPSEVYEQYF
j_gene: TRBJ1-1; abundance: NA; v_gene: TRBV29-1; CDR3aa: CSVEVGRNTEAFF
j_gene: TRBJ1-2; abundance: NA; v_gene: TRBV24-1; CDR3aa: CATSDSTREVNYGYTF
j_gene: TRBJ2-7; abundance: once; v_gene: TRBV5-4; CDR3aa: CASSLPPTGTAAYEQYF
j_gene: TRBJ2-1; abundance: NA; v_gene: TRBV11-2; CDR3aa: CASSRLLGIAPYNEQFF
j_gene: TRBJ1-2; abundance: NA; v_gene: TRBV3-1/TRBV3-2; CDR3aa: CASSQAGEGYTF
j_gene: TRBJ2-7; abundance: NA; v_gene: TRBV4-1; CDR3aa: CASSQDQQGTGNYEQYF
j_gene: TRBJ1-4; abundance: NA; v_gene: TRBV27; CDR3aa: CASSFRQGAWEKLFF
j_gene: TRBJ1-5; abundance: NA; v_gene: TRBV5-5; CDR3aa: CASSLAGGAGQPQHF
j_gene: TRBJ1-2; abundance: NA; v_gene: TRBV6-2/TRBV6-3; CDR3aa: CASSFLPGQEPYGYTF
j_gene: TRBJ1-5; abundance: NA; v_gene: TRBV29-1; CDR3aa: CSAGLPNQPQHF
j_gene: TRBJ2-1; abundance: NA; v_gene: TRBV25-1; CDR3aa: CASSVAQGGYNEQFF
j_gene: TRBJ2-1; abundance: once; v_gene: TRBV11-2; CDR3aa: CASSLGQAKFF
j_gene: TRBJ1-4; abundance: NA; v_gene: TRBV28; CDR3aa: CASSSSRVVNEKLFF
j_gene: TRBJ2-7; abundance: NA; v_gene: TRBV28; CDR3aa: CASSRRKGTSGGCYEQYF
j_gene: TRBJ1-2; abundance: NA; v_gene: TRBV11-2; CDR3aa: CASSTGGHYGYTF
j_gene: TRBJ2-7; abundance: NA; v_gene: TRBV7-6; CDR3aa: CASSPRVGPYEQYF
j_gene: TRBJ1-1; abundance: NA; v_gene: TRBV5-4; CDR3aa: CASSRTYGNTEAFF
j_gene: TRBJ2-3; abundance: once; v_gene: TRBV6-5; CDR3aa: CASRSSGLGTDTQYF
j_gene: TRBJ2-7; abundance: once; v_gene: TRBV9; CDR3aa: CASSVEGQGAYEQYF
j_gene: TRBJ2-4; abundance: NA; v_gene: TRBV18; CDR3aa: CASSLQGPNAKNIQYF
j_gene: TRBJ1-3; abundance: NA; v_gene: TRBV19; CDR3aa: CASSMVGTAGNTIYF
j_gene: TRBJ1-4; abundance: few; v_gene: TRBV6-5; CDR3aa: CASSYTPTGAEKLFF
j_gene: TRBJ2-7; abundance: NA; v_gene: TRBV5-1; CDR3aa: CASTSSGEEQYF
j_gene: TRBJ2-5; abundance: NA; v_gene: TRBV5-1; CDR3aa: CASSSIRVSGETQYF
j_gene: TRBJ1-1; abundance: NA; v_gene: TRBV27; CDR3aa: CASSYGVVNTEAFF
j_gene: TRBJ2-1; abundance: NA; v_gene: TRBV28; CDR3aa: CASNPGGVYNEQFF